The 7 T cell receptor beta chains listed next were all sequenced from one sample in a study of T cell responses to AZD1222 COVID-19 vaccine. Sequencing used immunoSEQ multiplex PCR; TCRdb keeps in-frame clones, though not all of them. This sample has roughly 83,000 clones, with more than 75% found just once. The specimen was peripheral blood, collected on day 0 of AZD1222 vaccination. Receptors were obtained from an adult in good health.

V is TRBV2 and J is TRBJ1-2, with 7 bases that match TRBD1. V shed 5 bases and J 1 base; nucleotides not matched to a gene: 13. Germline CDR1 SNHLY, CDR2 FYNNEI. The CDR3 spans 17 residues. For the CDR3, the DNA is TGTGCCAGCAGTTGGGGACAGACTAGACTAATTAACTATGGCTACACCTTC. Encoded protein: CASSWGQTRLINYGYTF.

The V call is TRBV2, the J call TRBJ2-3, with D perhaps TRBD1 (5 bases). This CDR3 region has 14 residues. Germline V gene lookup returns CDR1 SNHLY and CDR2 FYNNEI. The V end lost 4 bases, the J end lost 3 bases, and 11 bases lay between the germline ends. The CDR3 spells CASSGTSGTDTQYF. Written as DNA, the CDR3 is TGTGCCAGCAGTGGGACCTCAGGGACAGATACGCAGTATTTT.

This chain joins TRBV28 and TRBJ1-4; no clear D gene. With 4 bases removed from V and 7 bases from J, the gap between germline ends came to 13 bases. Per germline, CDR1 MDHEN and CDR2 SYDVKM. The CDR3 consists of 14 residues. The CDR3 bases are TGTGCCAGCAGTTCAATCTTCGGGGTTGAAAAACTGTTTTTT. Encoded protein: CASSSIFGVEKLFF.

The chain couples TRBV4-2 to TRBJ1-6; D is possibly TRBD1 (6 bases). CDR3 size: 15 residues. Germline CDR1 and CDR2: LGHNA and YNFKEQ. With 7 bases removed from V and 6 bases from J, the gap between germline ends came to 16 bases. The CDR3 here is CASMRTDDFNSPLHF. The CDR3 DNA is TGTGCCAGCATGAGGACAGATGATTTTAATTCACCCCTCCACTTT.

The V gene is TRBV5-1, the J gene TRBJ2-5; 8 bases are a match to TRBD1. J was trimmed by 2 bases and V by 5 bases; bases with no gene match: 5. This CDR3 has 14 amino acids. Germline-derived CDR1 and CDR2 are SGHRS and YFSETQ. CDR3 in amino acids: CASSSGQGQETQYF. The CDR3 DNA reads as TGCGCCAGCAGTTCCGGACAGGGTCAAGAGACCCAGTACTTC.

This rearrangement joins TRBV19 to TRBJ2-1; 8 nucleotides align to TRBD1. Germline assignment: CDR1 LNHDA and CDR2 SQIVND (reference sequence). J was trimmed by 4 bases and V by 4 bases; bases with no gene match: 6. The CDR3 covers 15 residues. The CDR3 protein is CASSKDRGSYNEQFF. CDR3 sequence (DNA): TGTGCCAGTAGTAAAGACAGGGGATCTTACAATGAGCAGTTCTTC.

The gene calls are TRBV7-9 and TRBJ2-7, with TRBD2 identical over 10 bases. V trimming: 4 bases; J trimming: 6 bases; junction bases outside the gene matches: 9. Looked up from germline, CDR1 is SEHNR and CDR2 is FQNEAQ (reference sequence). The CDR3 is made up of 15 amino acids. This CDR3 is CASSSQSGGAIEQYF. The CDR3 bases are TGTGCCAGCAGCTCCCAAAGCGGGGGGGCGATCGAGCAGTACTTC.